These 24 T cell receptor beta chains came from one sample sequenced in a study of molecular identifiers for immune sequencing clone quantification. TCRdb re-called the PCR reads through MiXCR, storing one row per CDR3 protein. Among a few hundred thousand distinct CDR3 sequences listed, around 25% were seen once. Input material: naive CD8+ T cells from blood, with Jurkat cell RNA spiked in. Specified subset: FACS-sorted CD8+CD4-CCR7+CD45RA+ naive T cells. All receptors come from a human donor in good health. Some libraries in this study had Jurkat cell RNA spiked in.

V gene TRBV20-1 combines with J gene TRBJ2-1; D is perhaps TRBD1 or TRBD2 (6 bases each). Germline assignment: CDR1 DFQATT and CDR2 SNEGSKA (reference sequence). This CDR3 has 17 residues. V shed 3 bases and J shed 6 bases, with 24 bases lying between them. The CDR3 here is CSARATSGRGGPNEQFF. CDR3 nucleotide sequence: TGCAGTGCTAGGGCCACTAGTGGTCGAGGGGGGCCCAATGAGCAGTTCTTC.

This clonotype was counted a few times. The chain joins TRBV7-3 to TRBJ2-5, with D possibly being TRBD1 (5 bases). The CDR3 is 15 residues long. Germline V lookup: CDR1 SGHTA, CDR2 FQGTGA. With 3 bases removed from V and 5 bases from J, the gap between germline ends came to 16 bases. CDR3 loop: CASSLGPNNRETQYF. CDR3 nucleotide sequence: TGTGCCAGCAGCTTGGGTCCGAATAACAGGGAGACCCAGTACTTC.

Remarks on this clonotype: This may come from a read error, since a much larger clone is one base off. V usage is TRBV20-1 and J usage is TRBJ2-3, with D possibly matching TRBD1 (6 bases). The J call may be wrong; the DNA end is better matched by TRBJ1-5. The length of the CDR3 is 17 residues. Germline-derived CDR1 and CDR2 are DFQATT and SNEGSKA (reference sequence). CDR3 nucleotide sequence: TGCAGTGCTGCTAATATAATCCTAGCGGGGGACACAGATACGCAGCATTTT. Translating gives CSAANIILAGDTDTQHF.

There are a few counts of this clonotype. At one of its ends the junction is not consistent with the germline gene, which may arise from a read error. The V gene is TRBV20-1, the J gene TRBJ1-3, with a weak D call TRBD1 (5 bases). CDR3 length: 16 amino acids. The germline CDR1 and CDR2 sequences are DFQATT and SNEGSKA (reference sequence). The CDR3 nucleotides read TGCTGTGCTAGAGATCTAGCCGGGACGGCGGGAGACACCATATATTTT. The encoded protein is CCARDLAGTAGDTIYF.

V usage is TRBV7-9 and J usage is TRBJ2-2; 8 positions match TRBD1. This CDR3 has 16 amino acids. J gave up 0 bases and V 3 bases, and 3 bases lay outside the gene matches. CDR1 SEHNR and CDR2 FQNEAQ come from the germline V gene (reference sequence). The CDR3 sequence is CASSLMTGANTGELFF. Here the CDR3 DNA reads TGTGCCAGCAGCTTGATGACAGGGGCGAACACCGGGGAGCTGTTTTTT.

This sequence joins TRBV5-5 and TRBJ1-6, with no clear D. CDR1 SGHKS and CDR2 YYEKEE come from the germline V gene (reference sequence). V was cut by 1 base and J by 6 bases, with 8 bases left in between. The CDR3 contains 14 residues. DNA for the CDR3: TGTGCCAGCAGCTTGATCACAGTTAATTCACCCCTCCACTTT. It specifies CASSLITVNSPLHF.

On this clonotype itself: A read error may be the cause here, since a much bigger clone is one base away. V and J are TRBV29-1 and TRBJ2-7; D is possibly TRBD1 or TRBD2 (5 bases each). CDR1 and CDR2 (germline): SQVTM, ANQGSEA. The CDR3 consists of 11 residues. The V end lost 4 bases, the J end lost 8 bases, and 12 bases lay between the germline ends. Here the CDR3 reads CSVAGTHKQYF. CDR3 nucleotides: TGCAGCGTTGCGGGGACCCACAAGCAGTACTTC.

The sample holds many counts of this clonotype. The chain employs TRBV4-3 and TRBJ2-7; the D gene is possibly TRBD1 (5 bases). Germline V gene data show CDR1 as LGHNA and CDR2 as YSLEER. V was pared by 0 bases and J by 4 bases, with 13 bases between. The CDR3 runs to 15 residues. The CDR3 loop reads CASSQDPQAPYEQYF. CDR3 nucleotide sequence: TGCGCCAGCAGCCAAGATCCACAGGCCCCTTACGAGCAGTACTTC.

The table lists this clonotype with a few counts. This chain uses TRBV6-2 or TRBV6-3 with TRBJ2-7, with D perhaps TRBD2 (7 bases). In germline, CDR1 is MNHEY, CDR2 SVGEGT. There are 16 residues in the CDR3. The ends were cut back, 6 bases at V and 0 bases at J, with 18 bases in the middle. The CDR3 loop is CASSFRGLADSYEQYF. In DNA, the CDR3 is TGTGCCAGCAGCTTCCGGGGGCTAGCGGACTCCTACGAGCAGTACTTC.

This clonotype has only a few counts. The V gene is TRBV12-3 or TRBV12-4, the J gene TRBJ1-4; TRBD1 is a possible D gene (6 bases). Trimming removed 5 bases from V and 7 bases from J, with 11 bases in between. This CDR3 is 13 amino acids long. The CDR3 region has the DNA TGTGCCAGCAGTCCCGAAGGGGGTGAAAAACTGTTTTTT. Its translation is CASSPEGGEKLFF.

The rearrangement links TRBV12-3 or TRBV12-4 to TRBJ1-2; 12 bases fit TRBD1. V dropped 6 bases and J dropped 10; count of bases not matched to a gene: 6. CDR3 size: 13 residues. The CDR3: CASSLGQGADYTF. In DNA form, the CDR3 reads TGTGCCAGCAGCCTGGGACAGGGGGCTGACTACACCTTC.

The chain links TRBV7-9 to TRBJ1-4, with D possibly being TRBD1 (5 bases). Trimming left V 1 base short and J 5 bases short, with 17 bases between. Germline V gene sequence: CDR1 SEHNR, CDR2 FQNEAQ (reference sequence). This CDR3 is 17 amino acids long. The DNA for the CDR3 is TGTGCCAGCAGCTTAGGGCGGGGGTTGGGAGAAAATGAAAAACTGTTTTTT. This codes for CASSLGRGLGENEKLFF.

CDR3 DNA: TGTGCCTGGAGTCGGGCTACCTACAATGAGCAGTTCTTC. This gives the protein CAWSRATYNEQFF. The chain employs TRBV30 and TRBJ2-1; D ambiguous. Germline assignment: CDR1 GTSNPN and CDR2 SVGIG (reference sequence). The CDR3 is made up of 13 amino acids. The ends were cut back, 2 bases at V and 2 bases at J, with 7 bases in the middle.

The table lists this clonotype with a few counts. J is TRBJ1-5 and V is TRBV12-2. TRBV12-2 is reported as a pseudogene. The CDR3 spans 14 residues. The CDR3 here is CASRLWSFNQPQHF. The CDR3 DNA reads as TGTGCAAGTCGCTTATGGTCATTCAATCAGCCCCAGCATTTT.

This chain joins TRBV27 and TRBJ1-2; 8 nucleotides line up with TRBD1. Germline V lookup: CDR1 MNHEY, CDR2 SMNVEV (reference sequence). Germline trimming cut 6 bases from V and 5 bases from J; bases unmatched to any gene: 8. The CDR3 has 14 residues. CDR3 loop: CASRQAGGRYGYTF. The CDR3 DNA follows: TGTGCCAGCAGACAAGCAGGGGGCCGGTATGGCTACACCTTC.

This clonotype came up many times. The V and J genes are TRBV6-5 and TRBJ2-2; D gene uncertain. The CDR3 length is 12 residues. The ends were cut back, 2 bases at V and 7 bases at J, with 5 bases in the middle. In germline, CDR1 is MNHEY, CDR2 SVGAGI. DNA of the CDR3: TGTGCCAGCAGTTACCTGGGCGGGGAGCTGTTTTTT. Translating it yields CASSYLGGELFF.

Comments on this clonotype: Without the conserved terminal phenylalanine or tryptophan, this CDR3 likely stems from a read error. V usage is TRBV5-6 and J usage is TRBJ1-5; D is uncertain. The V end was cut by 0 bases, the J end by 1 base, with 8 bases between. The CDR3 length is 15 residues. From germline, CDR1 is SGHDT and CDR2 YYEEEE. The CDR3 loop reads CASSLGQPSNQPQHI. In DNA, the CDR3 is TGTGCCAGCAGCTTGGGGCAACCGAGCAATCAGCCCCAGCATATT.

This clonotype was counted a few times. The chain uses TRBV13 and TRBJ1-5; possibly TRBD1 for D (6 bases). Germline V gene sequence: CDR1 PRHDT, CDR2 FYEKMQ (reference sequence). Deletions cut 3 bases from V and 0 bases from J, with 9 bases between. This CDR3 comprises 15 residues. DNA of the CDR3: TGTGCCAGCAGCTTGAGGGGGGATAGCAATCAGCCCCAGCATTTT. Its translation is CASSLRGDSNQPQHF.

With regard to this clonotype: A clone one base away is much larger, so this may be a read error. The chain uses TRBV7-8 and TRBJ1-6; D gene uncertain. The CDR3 covers 18 residues. In germline, CDR1 is SGHVS, CDR2 FQNEAQ. The CDR3 bases are TGTGCCAGCAGCTCATCCGGGCCCCTAAGCTCCTATATTTCACCCCTCCACTTT. It translates to CASSSSGPLSSYISPLHF.

This clonotype was observed many times. The chain carries TRBV24-1 and TRBJ2-1, with D tentatively TRBD1 (6 bases). V was shortened by 4 bases and J by 1 base, with 7 bases between the two germline ends. This CDR3 has 14 amino acids. Germline values: CDR1 KGHDR, CDR2 SFDVKD. The CDR3 region has the DNA TGTGCCACCAGTGAAGGACAGTCCTACAATGAGCAGTTCTTC. Its protein is CATSEGQSYNEQFF.

The chain couples TRBV20-1 to TRBJ2-2; the match to TRBD2 covers 9 bases. The CDR3 is 19 amino acids. The V gene end was trimmed by 0 bases and the J gene end by 3 bases; junction bases not matched to a gene: 14. Germline-derived CDR1 and CDR2 are DFQATT and SNEGSKA (reference sequence). CDR3 sequence (DNA): TGCAGTGCTAGAGATGTCGGCAGGAGCGGGAGGTTGTACACCGGGGAGCTGTTTTTT. Protein product: CSARDVGRSGRLYTGELFF.

This clonotype was seen a handful of times. The V gene is TRBV10-3, the J gene TRBJ2-7; D unresolved. The CDR3 is made up of 12 amino acids. Trimming stripped 2 bases from V and 5 bases from J, with 7 bases between. Per germline, CDR1 ENHRY and CDR2 SYGVKD. CDR3 coding DNA: TGTGCCATCAGTGAGCGGAAAGACGAGCAGTACTTC. Protein sequence: CAISERKDEQYF.

The V and J genes are TRBV28 and TRBJ2-7; D is possibly TRBD1 (5 bases). With 2 bases removed from V and 6 bases from J, the gap between germline ends came to 17 bases. Per germline, CDR1 MDHEN and CDR2 SYDVKM. The CDR3 spans 15 residues. Written as DNA, the CDR3 is TGTGCCAGCAGTTTACATAACACGGTGGGGCCCGAGCAGTACTTC. Translating gives CASSLHNTVGPEQYF.

This clonotype occurred many times. This rearrangement joins TRBV28 to TRBJ1-4; no reliable D call. V was clipped by 3 bases and J by 5 bases, with 16 bases between them. The germline gives CDR1 MDHEN, CDR2 SYDVKM. The length of the CDR3 is 16 residues. In DNA form, the CDR3 reads TGTGCCAGCAGTTTCCTCCAACGAGGCTTAAATGAAAAACTGTTTTTT. Protein product: CASSFLQRGLNEKLFF.